The 8 T cell receptor beta chains below were found in one sample sequenced in a study of T-cell reconstitution after alpha-beta-depleted transplantation in children (dated by TCRdb to 2016 to 2017). Receptor libraries were prepared by PCR. The listed sequencing device is Illumina HiSeq 2500. Molecular barcoding was employed in the preparation of TCR libraries, with unique molecular identifiers being used to normalize TCRbeta repertoire quantification. TCRdb trimmed the raw reads at Q25, called clones with MiXCR and kept productive beta chains. All rows with the same CDR3 protein become a single entry with the most common DNA and genes. The sample includes 500,000 or so distinct CDR3 sequences, with around a third observed a single time. The ten largest clonotypes hold about 2.3% of the sample. The sample here was PBMCs from the stem cell graft donor, taken from the stem cell graft. These receptors were collected from a human donor who donated a stem cell graft to a child with aplastic anemia.

This clonotype showed up just a few times. The J gene is TRBJ2-6, the V gene TRBV28, with D hard to call. The V gene lost 5 bases and the J gene lost 3 bases, with 5 bases spanning the gap. The CDR3 runs to 13 residues. Germline V lookup: CDR1 MDHEN, CDR2 SYDVKM. CDR3 sequence: CASSPHGANVLTF. The CDR3 bases are TGTGCCAGCAGTCCCCATGGGGCCAACGTCCTGACTTTC.

Only a few counts were recorded for this clonotype. The V gene is TRBV18, the J gene TRBJ2-3; D gene ambiguous. CDR1 is KGHSH and CDR2 is LQKENI in the germline V gene. The CDR3 has 14 residues. Trimming removed 2 bases from V and 1 base from J, with 7 bases in between. CDR3 residues: CASSPSTRTDTQYF. The CDR3 DNA reads TGTGCCAGCTCACCATCGACACGCACAGATACGCAGTATTTT.

This clonotype was observed a few times. The chain is built from TRBV20-1 and TRBJ2-3; 8 nucleotides agree with TRBD2. V shed 0 bases and J 6 bases; nucleotides not matched to a gene: 11. The CDR3 runs 16 residues. Germline V CDR1 and CDR2: DFQATT, SNEGSKA (reference sequence). CDR3 DNA: TGCAGTGCTAGAGAGGGACTAGATAGTTTGTCGGATACGCAGTATTTT. It yields the protein CSAREGLDSLSDTQYF.

This clonotype showed up just a few times. The chain recombines TRBV6-2 or TRBV6-3 with TRBJ2-7, with TRBD2 matching over 8 bases. CDR1 and CDR2 (germline): MNHEY, SVGEGT. This CDR3 has 14 residues. V dropped 4 bases and J dropped 2; count of bases not matched to a gene: 4. CDR3: CASSFPAGAYEQYV. Written as DNA, the CDR3 is TGTGCCAGCAGTTTCCCAGCGGGGGCCTACGAGCAGTACGTC.

The chain uses TRBV9 and TRBJ1-1; D ambiguous. Germline CDR1 SGDLS, CDR2 YYNGEE. The CDR3 has 12 residues. The V end lost 4 bases, the J end lost 10 bases, and 14 bases lay between the germline ends. The CDR3 loop reads CASSQRIYLAFF. CDR3 sequence (DNA): TGTGCCAGCAGCCAGAGAATATACTTAGCTTTCTTT.

The V call is TRBV11-2, the J call TRBJ2-3; TRBD2 agrees at 8 bases. Germline trimming cut 0 bases from V and 1 base from J; bases unmatched to any gene: 12. Per germline, CDR1 SGHAT and CDR2 FQNNGV. The CDR3 runs to 19 residues. CDR3 sequence: CASSLDPRLASSRTDTQYF. DNA for the CDR3: TGTGCCAGCAGCTTAGATCCGCGACTAGCGTCCTCCCGCACAGATACGCAGTATTTT.

The V call is TRBV13, the J call TRBJ2-6; 10 bases fit TRBD1. This CDR3 is 22 amino acids long. The junction had 19 bases not matched to a gene; V was cut back by 5 bases and J by 0 bases. Germline loops: CDR1 PRHDT, CDR2 FYEKMQ (reference sequence). The chain's CDR3 is CASSPGWDRGIPLGSGANVLTF. The CDR3 DNA is TGTGCCAGCAGCCCAGGTTGGGACAGGGGAATCCCTCTTGGCTCTGGGGCCAACGTCCTGACTTTC.

This clonotype showed up just a few times. This rearrangement joins TRBV7-2 to TRBJ1-3; no clear D gene. The CDR3 runs to 15 residues. Trimming left V 6 bases short and J 2 bases short, with 14 bases between. Germline CDR1 SGHTA, CDR2 FQGNSA. The CDR3 DNA is TGTGCCAGCAGTCCCGGGCCCATAACTGGAAACACCATATATTTT. This translates into CASSPGPITGNTIYF.